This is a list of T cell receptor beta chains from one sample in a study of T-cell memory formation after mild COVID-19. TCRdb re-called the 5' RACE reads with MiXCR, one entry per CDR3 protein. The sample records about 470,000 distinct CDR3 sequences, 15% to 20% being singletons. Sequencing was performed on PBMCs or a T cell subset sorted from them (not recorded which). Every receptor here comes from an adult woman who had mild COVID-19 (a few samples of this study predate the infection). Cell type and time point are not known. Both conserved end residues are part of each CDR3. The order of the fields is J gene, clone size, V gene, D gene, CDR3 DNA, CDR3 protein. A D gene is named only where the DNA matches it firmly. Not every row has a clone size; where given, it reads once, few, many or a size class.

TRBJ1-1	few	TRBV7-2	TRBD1	TGTGCCAGCAGGCCAGGGAGGGGGCTAAACACTGAAGCTTTCTTT	CASRPGRGLNTEAFF
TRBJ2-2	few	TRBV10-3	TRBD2	TGTGCCATCAGTGATGCTAGCGGGAGTAATACCGGGGAGCTGTTTTTT	CAISDASGSNTGELFF
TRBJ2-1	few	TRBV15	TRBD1	TGTGCCACCAGCTCAGGGGGCGGGTTCTACAATGAGCAGTTCTTC	CATSSGGGFYNEQFF
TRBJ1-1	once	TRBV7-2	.	TGTGCCAGCAGCTTAGTGCAGGGAAGGACTGAAGCTTTCTTT	CASSLVQGRTEAFF
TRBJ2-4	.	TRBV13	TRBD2	TGTGCCAGCAGCATTTCGGGACTAGTTCAGTACTTC	CASSISGLVQYF
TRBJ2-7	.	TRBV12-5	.	TGTGCTAGTGGTTTTCTACCAGGGGAGCGAATGGTACACGAGCAGTACTTC	CASGFLPGERMVHEQYF
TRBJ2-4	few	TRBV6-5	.	TGTGCCAGCATCGACCATGCCAAAAACATTCAGTACTTC	CASIDHAKNIQYF
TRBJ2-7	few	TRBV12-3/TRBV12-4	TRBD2	TGTGCCAGCAGTTCCTCGGGACTAGTGTATGAGCAGTACTTC	CASSSSGLVYEQYF
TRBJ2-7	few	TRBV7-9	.	TGTGCCAGCAGCTTAGCGCGGTTAGCGGAGCAGTACTTC	CASSLARLAEQYF
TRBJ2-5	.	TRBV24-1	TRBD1	TGTGCCACCAGTGACCTGAATCGACAGGGCCAAGAGACCCAGTACTTC	CATSDLNRQGQETQYF
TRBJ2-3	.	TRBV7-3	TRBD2	TGTGCCAGCAGCCTCAGCGGGATTAGCACAGATACGCAGTATTTT	CASSLSGISTDTQYF
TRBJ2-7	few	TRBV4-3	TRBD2	TGCGCCAGCAGCCCCGGGACTAGCGGCGACCCTTACGAGGAGCAGTACTTC	CASSPGTSGDPYEEQYF
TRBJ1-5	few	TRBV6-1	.	TGTGCCAGCAGTAAACTATTTCAGGGAAGCAATCAGCCCCAGCATTTT	CASSKLFQGSNQPQHF
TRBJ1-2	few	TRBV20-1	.	TGCAGTGCTAGAGAGGTCACGGGTGATGGCTACACCTTC	CSAREVTGDGYTF
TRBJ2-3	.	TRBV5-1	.	TGCGCCAGCAGCTTGCTTCTCCTGGAGCGGGCCGGCACAGATACGCAGTATTTT	CASSLLLLERAGTDTQYF
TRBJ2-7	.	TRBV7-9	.	TGTGCCAGCAGCACGAAACAGGTGCCGACAGGCCCCTACGAGCAGTACTTC	CASSTKQVPTGPYEQYF